Listed below are T cell receptor beta chains from one sample, sequenced in a study of blood T cell repertoires in COVID-19. Assay used: immunoSEQ multiplex PCR; TCRdb lists only in-frame clones, some missing. Of some 150,000 clones listed, roughly 80% are singletons. Sequenced sample: peripheral blood. The receptors here all came from a man aged 55 to 69 with acute or convalescent COVID-19. Both conserved end residues are part of each CDR3. A D gene is named only where the DNA matches it firmly. Not every row has a clone size; where given, it reads once, few, many or a size class.

D	V	size	J	DNA	CDR3
-	TRBV6-5	-	TRBJ1-4	TGTGCCAGCAGACGGACTCATGCAACTAATGAAAAACTGTTTTTT	CASRRTHATNEKLFF
-	TRBV28	once	TRBJ1-4	TGTGCCAGCAGCCCCAGGGGAGTCGGTAATGAAAAACTGTTTTTT	CASSPRGVGNEKLFF
-	TRBV19	-	TRBJ1-5	TGTGCCAGTAGTATAGACGGACAGTATAGCAATCAGCCCCAGCATTTT	CASSIDGQYSNQPQHF
TRBD1	TRBV19	-	TRBJ1-5	TGTGCCAGTACGGAAACAGGGGATTTTCAGCCCCAGCATTTT	CASTETGDFQPQHF
TRBD1	TRBV27	-	TRBJ1-3	TGTGCCAGCAGTTCGTCCAGGACAGGTTGGGAAGGAAACACCATATATTTT	CASSSSRTGWEGNTIYF
-	TRBV7-2	-	TRBJ1-5	TGTGCCAGCAGCTACGGAGGGTATACCCAGCCCCAGCATTTT	CASSYGGYTQPQHF
TRBD1	TRBV6-5	-	TRBJ1-2	TGTGCCAGCAGGGTTGGACAGGGGGCCTACTATGGCTACACCTTC	CASRVGQGAYYGYTF
-	TRBV19	-	TRBJ1-1	TGTGCCAGTAGTATGACGGGTTTCCTCAACACTGAAGCTTTCTTT	CASSMTGFLNTEAFF
TRBD1	TRBV29-1	-	TRBJ2-7	TGCAGCACCTCCGGGACAGGGGTCTACGAGCAGTACTTC	CSTSGTGVYEQYF
TRBD1	TRBV27	-	TRBJ1-2	TGTGCCAGCAGACAGCAGGGGGTTGGGTATGGCTACACCTTC	CASRQQGVGYGYTF
-	TRBV4-3	-	TRBJ2-5	TGCGCCAGCAGCCAAAACGGCGGCCCAGAGACCCAGTACTTC	CASSQNGGPETQYF
TRBD1	TRBV2	-	TRBJ1-1	TGTGCCAGCAGGGGACAGGGGATCTCCACTGAAGCTTTCTTT	CASRGQGISTEAFF
TRBD2	TRBV9	-	TRBJ2-7	TGTGCCAGCAGTGCTAGCGGGGGATTCTACGAGCAGTACTTC	CASSASGGFYEQYF
-	TRBV2	few	TRBJ2-6	TGTGCCAGCAGAGAGGCTGGGGCCAACGTCCTGACTTTC	CASREAGANVLTF
-	TRBV13	once	TRBJ1-1	TGTGCCAGCAGCTTAGGCGGTCTGAACACTGAAGCTTTCTTT	CASSLGGLNTEAFF
TRBD1	TRBV5-5	-	TRBJ1-1	TGTGCCAGCAGCTTGGGACAGGGGGCCCGGAACACTGAAGCTTTCTTT	CASSLGQGARNTEAFF
TRBD1	TRBV6-2/TRBV6-3	few	TRBJ1-5	TGTGCCAGCAGTTGGGGACAGGGGGCGCTGAGCCAGCATTTT	CASSWGQGALSQHF
TRBD2	TRBV7-2	-	TRBJ2-1	TGTGCCAGCAGCTTAGGATCCGGGAGGAAGGGTGAGCAGTTCTTC	CASSLGSGRKGEQFF
TRBD2	TRBV5-6	-	TRBJ2-1	TGTGCCAGCAGCTCGGGACTAGCGGACGTAAGGAATGAGCAGTTCTTC	CASSSGLADVRNEQFF
-	TRBV4-1	-	TRBJ2-7	TGCGCCAGCAGCCAAGATGAACAGGGCGGCTACGAGCAGTACTTC	CASSQDEQGGYEQYF
-	TRBV5-1	-	TRBJ1-4	TGCGCCAGCAGCTTGGGAGGTGGGAGTGAAAAACTGTTTTTT	CASSLGGGSEKLFF
TRBD1	TRBV7-2	-	TRBJ1-2	TGTGCCAGCAGCGAACCGGGACAGAACTATGGCTACACCTTC	CASSEPGQNYGYTF
-	TRBV5-1	-	TRBJ1-1	TGCGCCAGCAGCAGGGCAGGGGCCACTGAAGCTTTCTTT	CASSRAGATEAFF
-	TRBV7-8	-	TRBJ2-7	TGTGCCAGCAGCTTACGGAATAGCTTCAGCGAGCAGTACTTC	CASSLRNSFSEQYF
-	TRBV27	-	TRBJ2-1	TGTGCCAGCAGTTTAGGTGGGGGGGCCGCCTACAATGAGCAGTTCTTC	CASSLGGGAAYNEQFF
TRBD1	TRBV5-1	-	TRBJ1-3	TGCGCCAGCAGCACGGACAGGGCATCTGGAAACACCATATATTTT	CASSTDRASGNTIYF
TRBD1	TRBV27	-	TRBJ2-7	TGTGCCAGCAGTTTTGGGACAGGGCGCTACGAGCAGTACTTC	CASSFGTGRYEQYF
-	TRBV7-9	-	TRBJ1-3	TGTGCCAGCAGCTTATCGCAGGTCTCTGGAAACACCATATATTTT	CASSLSQVSGNTIYF
TRBD1	TRBV19	once	TRBJ1-2	TGTGCCAGTAGTATAGATTTAGAGGGACAGGGCGGCGGCTACACCTTC	CASSIDLEGQGGGYTF
-	TRBV11-2	few	TRBJ1-2	TGTGCCAGCAGCTTAGAAGCAGGTCTGTCGGGCTACACCTTC	CASSLEAGLSGYTF
TRBD1	TRBV6-1	few	TRBJ2-7	TGTGCCAGCAGTGAACCCGCGGGACAGGGCTACGAGCAGTACTTC	CASSEPAGQGYEQYF